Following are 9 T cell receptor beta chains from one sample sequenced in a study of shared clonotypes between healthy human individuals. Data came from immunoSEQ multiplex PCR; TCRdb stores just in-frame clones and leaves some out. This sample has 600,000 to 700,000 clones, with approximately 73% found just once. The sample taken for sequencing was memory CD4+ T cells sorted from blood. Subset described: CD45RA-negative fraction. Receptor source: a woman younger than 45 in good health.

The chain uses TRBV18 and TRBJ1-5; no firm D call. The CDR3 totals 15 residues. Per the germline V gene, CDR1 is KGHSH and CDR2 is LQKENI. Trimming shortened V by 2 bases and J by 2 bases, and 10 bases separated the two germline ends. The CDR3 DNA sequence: TGTGCCAGCTCACCAGGGAACAGTGGCAATCAGCCCCAGCATTTT. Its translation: CASSPGNSGNQPQHF.

The CDR3 DNA sequence: TGCGCCAGCAGTGAGACCCTAGCGGGAGAGCAGTTCTTC. This encodes CASSETLAGEQFF. The chain couples TRBV10-1 to TRBJ2-1; 9 bases fit TRBD2. The length of the CDR3 is 13 residues. Per germline, CDR1 WNHNN and CDR2 SYGVQD (reference sequence). V gave up 2 bases and J gave up 10 bases; unmatched junction bases: 3.

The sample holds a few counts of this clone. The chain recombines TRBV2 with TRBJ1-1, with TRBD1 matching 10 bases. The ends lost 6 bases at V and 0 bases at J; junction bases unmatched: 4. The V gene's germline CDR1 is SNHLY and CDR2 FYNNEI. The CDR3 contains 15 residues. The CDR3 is CASRPTGGMNTEAFF. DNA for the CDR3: TGTGCCAGCAGGCCGACAGGGGGCATGAACACTGAAGCTTTCTTT.

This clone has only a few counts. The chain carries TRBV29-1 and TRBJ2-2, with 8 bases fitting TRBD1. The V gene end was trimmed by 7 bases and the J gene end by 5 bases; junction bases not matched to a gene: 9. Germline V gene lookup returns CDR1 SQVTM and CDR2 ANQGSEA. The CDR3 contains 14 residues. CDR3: CSGRTGPVTGELFF. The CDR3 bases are TGCAGCGGTAGGACAGGGCCGGTTACCGGGGAGCTGTTTTTT.

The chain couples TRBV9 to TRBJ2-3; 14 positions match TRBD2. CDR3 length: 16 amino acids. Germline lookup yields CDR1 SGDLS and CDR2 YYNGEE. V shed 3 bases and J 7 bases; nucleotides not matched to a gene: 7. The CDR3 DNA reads TGTGCCAGCAGCGAGGGACTAGCGGGAGAACGAAATACGCAGTATTTT. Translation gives CASSEGLAGERNTQYF.

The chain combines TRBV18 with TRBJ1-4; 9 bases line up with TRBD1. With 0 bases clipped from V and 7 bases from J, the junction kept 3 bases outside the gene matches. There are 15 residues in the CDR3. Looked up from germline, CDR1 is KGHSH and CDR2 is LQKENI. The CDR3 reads CASSPPGTGTEKLFF. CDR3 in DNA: TGTGCCAGCTCACCACCCGGGACAGGGACTGAAAAACTGTTTTTT.

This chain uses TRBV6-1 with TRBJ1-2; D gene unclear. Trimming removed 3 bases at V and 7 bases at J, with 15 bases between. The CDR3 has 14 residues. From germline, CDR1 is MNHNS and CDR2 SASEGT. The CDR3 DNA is TGTGCCAGCAGTGAGGGTAGGGATGGCAGTGGCTACACCTTC. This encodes CASSEGRDGSGYTF.

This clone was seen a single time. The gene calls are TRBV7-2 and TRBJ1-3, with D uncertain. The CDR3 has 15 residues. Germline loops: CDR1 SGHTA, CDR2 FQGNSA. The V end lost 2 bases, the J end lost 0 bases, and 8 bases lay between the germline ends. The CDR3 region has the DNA TGTGCCAGCAGCTTAATTTCAAGCTCTGGAAACACCATATATTTT. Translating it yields CASSLISSSGNTIYF.

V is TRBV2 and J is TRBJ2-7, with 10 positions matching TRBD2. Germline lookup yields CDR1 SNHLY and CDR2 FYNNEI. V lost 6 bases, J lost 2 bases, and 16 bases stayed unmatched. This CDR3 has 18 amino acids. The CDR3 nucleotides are TGTGCCAGCAGCCGGTTAGGACTAGCGGTTTCAACCACCTACGAGCAGTACTTC. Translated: CASSRLGLAVSTTYEQYF.